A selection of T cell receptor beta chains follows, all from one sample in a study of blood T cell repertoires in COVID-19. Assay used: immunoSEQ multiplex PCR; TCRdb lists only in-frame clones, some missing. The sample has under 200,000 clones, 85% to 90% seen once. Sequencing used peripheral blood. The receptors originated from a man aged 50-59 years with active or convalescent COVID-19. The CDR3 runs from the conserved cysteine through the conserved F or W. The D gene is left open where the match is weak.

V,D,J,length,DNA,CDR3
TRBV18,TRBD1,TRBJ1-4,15,TGTGCCAGCTCACCAGGGACAGCAACTAATGAAAAACTGTTTTTT,CASSPGTATNEKLFF
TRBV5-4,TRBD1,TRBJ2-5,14,TGTGCCAGCAGCCCCCCGACAGGGGAGAAGACCCAGTACTTC,CASSPPTGEKTQYF
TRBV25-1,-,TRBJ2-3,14,TGTGCCAGCACCTCACCGGGACTTCAACCGACGCAGTATTTT,CASTSPGLQPTQYF
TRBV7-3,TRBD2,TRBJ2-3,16,TGTGCCAGCAGCTTAAAAGCGGGGGGGCGCACAGATACGCAGTATTTT,CASSLKAGGRTDTQYF
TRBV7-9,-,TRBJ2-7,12,TGTGCCAGCAGCTTAACATCCTACGAGCAGTACTTC,CASSLTSYEQYF
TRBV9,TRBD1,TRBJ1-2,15,TGTGCCAGCAGCTTTTACCTACAGGGGAACTATGGCTACACCTTC,CASSFYLQGNYGYTF
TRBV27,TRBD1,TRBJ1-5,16,TGTGCCAGCAGTCCGCGGACAGGGGCGACCAATCAGCCCCAGCATTTT,CASSPRTGATNQPQHF
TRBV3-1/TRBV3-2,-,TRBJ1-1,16,TGTGCCAGCAGCCAAATGTTTCTTTCTATGAACACTGAAGCTTTCTTT,CASSQMFLSMNTEAFF
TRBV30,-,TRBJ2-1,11,TGTGCCTCACTAGGGTACAATGAGCAGTTCTTC,CASLGYNEQFF
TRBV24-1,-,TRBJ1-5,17,TGTGCCACCAGTTATGAAAAGGGACACATCTGGAGTCAGCCCCAGCATTTT,CATSYEKGHIWSQPQHF
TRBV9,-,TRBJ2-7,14,TGTGCCAGCAGCCCACGCCGCGGGAACTACGAGCAGTACTTC,CASSPRRGNYEQYF
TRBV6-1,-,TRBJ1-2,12,TGTGCCAGCAGTGAAGAAACAGGGATCCACACCTTC,CASSEETGIHTF
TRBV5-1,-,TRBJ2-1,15,TGCGCCAGCAGCTTGGGGCGGGGGACAAACAATGAGCAGTTCTTC,CASSLGRGTNNEQFF
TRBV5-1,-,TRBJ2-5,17,TGCGCCAGCAGCTTGGTTCCGGCTAGCAGGTACCAAGAGACCCAGTACTTC,CASSLVPASRYQETQYF
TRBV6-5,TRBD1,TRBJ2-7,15,TGTGCCAGCAGGACACCCGGGACAGGGGATGTCGAGCAGTACTTC,CASRTPGTGDVEQYF